Each of the 3 T cell receptor beta chains below was sequenced from the same sample in a study of vaccination and CD4 T cells after COVID-19. Scientists ran DNA taken from cultured CD4+ T cells through the Oncomine TCR Beta short-read assay for sequencing. Each CDR3 protein is one row after TCRdb ran MiXCR on the PCR reads. Of about 18,000 distinct CDR3 sequences in the sample, under 30% were seen once. These receptors' targets are unknown. The treatment here: approximately 11-day PBMC culture with coronavirus spike peptide pools or control peptides (ViraFEST assay). Sequencing was done on a sample of cultured CD4+ T cells from blood. These receptor sequences come from a human donor with COVID-19.

This clonotype was detected a few times. The chain employs TRBV14 and TRBJ1-2; no reliable D call. This CDR3 spans 16 amino acids. Trimming pared 0 bases from V and 4 bases from J, leaving 15 bases between. The germline gives CDR1 SGHDN, CDR2 FVKESK. In DNA form, the CDR3 reads TGTGCCAGCAGCCAAGATAATACCAAAGTCATCTATGGCTACACCTTC. It yields the protein CASSQDNTKVIYGYTF.

Remarks on this clonotype: The junction does not match germline at one end; this may be a read error. CDR3 nucleotides: TGCAGTGCTAGGGGCAGCTCCAACGAGCAGTACTTC. Its protein product is CSARGSSNEQYF. The chain employs TRBV20-1 and TRBJ2-7; no definite D call. CDR1 is DFQATT, CDR2 SNEGSKA, per germline (reference sequence). The CDR3 length is 12 residues.

This chain uses TRBV9 with TRBJ1-2; TRBD1 might be the D (5 bases). V was clipped by 0 bases and J by 3 bases, with 9 bases between them. The V gene's germline CDR1 is SGDLS and CDR2 YYNGEE. CDR3 length: 14 residues. CDR3 coding DNA: TGTGCCAGCAGCGTAGCTGGAGGGGACTATGGCTACACCTTC. This gives the protein CASSVAGGDYGYTF.